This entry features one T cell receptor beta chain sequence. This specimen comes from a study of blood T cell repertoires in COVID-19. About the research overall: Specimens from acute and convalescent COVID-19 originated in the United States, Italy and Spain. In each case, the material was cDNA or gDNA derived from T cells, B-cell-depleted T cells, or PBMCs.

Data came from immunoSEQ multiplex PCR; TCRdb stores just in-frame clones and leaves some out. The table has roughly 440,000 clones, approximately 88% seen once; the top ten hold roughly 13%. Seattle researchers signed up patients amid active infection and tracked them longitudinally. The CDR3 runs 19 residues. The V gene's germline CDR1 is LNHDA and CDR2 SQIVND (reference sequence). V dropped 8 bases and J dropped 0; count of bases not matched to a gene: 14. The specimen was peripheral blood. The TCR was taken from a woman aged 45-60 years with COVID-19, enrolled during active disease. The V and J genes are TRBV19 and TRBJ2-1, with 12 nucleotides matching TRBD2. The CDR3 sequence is CASQKGASGGAPSYNEQFF. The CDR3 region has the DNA TGTGCCAGTCAGAAAGGGGCTAGCGGGGGGGCACCCTCCTACAATGAGCAGTTCTTC. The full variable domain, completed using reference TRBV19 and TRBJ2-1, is DGGITQSPKYLFRKEGQNVTLSCEQNLNHDAMYWYRQDPGQGLRLIYYSQIVNDFQKGDIAEGYSVSREKKESFPLTVTSAQKNPTAFYLCASQKGASGGAPSYNEQFFGPGTRLTVL.